This TCR beta chain was captured in a study of blood T cell repertoires in COVID-19. Study at large: Collection of acute and convalescent COVID-19 samples took place in the United States, Italy and Spain. From T cells, B-cell-depleted T cells, or PBMCs came the material, which was cDNA or gDNA.

In the study's own analysis: Reference gene primer amplification yielded estimated nucleated cell counts. Clones were read by immunoSEQ multiplex PCR, and TCRdb kept only the in-frame ones, dropping some. That table supplies the V and J calls and clone size; D and trimming were determined from the DNA. The table has around 160,000 clones, around 81% seen once. Source material: peripheral blood. This sequence was found in a human donor with acute or convalescent COVID-19. The donor label of this sample is uncertain.

The chain's CDR3 is CASSLALKETDTQYF. The CDR3 DNA reads TGTGCCAGCAGCCTCGCCCTAAAAGAGACAGATACGCAGTATTTT. The V call is TRBV7-2, the J call TRBJ2-3, with no clear D. Between the trimmed V and J ends, which lost 5 bases and 3 bases, there was a span of 15 bases. CDR1 and CDR2 (germline): SGHTA, FQGNSA. The CDR3 has 15 amino acids.